The sequence of this T cell receptor (beta chain) was determined in a study of technical replicates of blood from several donors. V lost 6 bases and J lost 4; bases outside the gene matches: 4. The CDR3 runs to 14 residues. Germline-derived CDR1 and CDR2 are MNHEY and SMNVEV (reference sequence). The repertoire was sequenced with immunoSEQ multiplex PCR; TCRdb's copy has only in-frame clones and lacks some. This repertoire shows 74,000 or so clones, about 92% found once; its top ten account for approximately 0.4%. The origin of this receptor is a human donor in good health. Sequenced: T cells isolated from PBMCs. The chain links TRBV27 to TRBJ2-7, with 12 bases aligning to TRBD2. CDR3 nucleotides: TGTGCCAGCAGACTAGCGGGAGGTGGGTACGAGCAGTACTTC. Translating it yields CASRLAGGGYEQYF.